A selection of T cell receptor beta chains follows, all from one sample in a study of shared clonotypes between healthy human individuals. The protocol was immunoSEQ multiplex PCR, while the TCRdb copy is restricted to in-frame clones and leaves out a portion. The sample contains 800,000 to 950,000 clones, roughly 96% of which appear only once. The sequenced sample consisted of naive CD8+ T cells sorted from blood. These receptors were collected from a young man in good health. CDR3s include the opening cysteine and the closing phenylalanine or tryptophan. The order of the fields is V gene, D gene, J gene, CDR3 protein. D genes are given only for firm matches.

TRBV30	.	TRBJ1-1	CAWSVRRGTKDEAFF
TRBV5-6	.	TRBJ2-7	CASSPRGMDEQYF
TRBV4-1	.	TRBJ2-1	CASSLHPLFGGSYNEQFF
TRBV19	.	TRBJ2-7	CASSIVASGEQYF
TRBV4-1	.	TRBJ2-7	CASSRSTGGYEQYF
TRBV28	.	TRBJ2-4	CASSPYPMTVAQNIQYF
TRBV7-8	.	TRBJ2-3	CASSLASGTDTQYF
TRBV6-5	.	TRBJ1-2	CASSYPGEYGYTF
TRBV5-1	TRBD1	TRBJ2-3	CASSQRQGRPDTQYF
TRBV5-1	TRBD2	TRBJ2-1	CASSLLAGVSNEQFF
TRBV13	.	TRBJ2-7	CASSLIGSYEQYF
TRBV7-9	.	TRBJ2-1	CASSLGPAEQFF
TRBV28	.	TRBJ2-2	CASSSDEGGDTGELFF
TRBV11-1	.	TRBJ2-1	CASSSGQSNEQFF
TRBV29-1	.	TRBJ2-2	CSVEVSWNTGELFF
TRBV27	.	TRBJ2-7	CASSSNIVKTYEQYF
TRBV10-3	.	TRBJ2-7	CAISDPAYEQYF
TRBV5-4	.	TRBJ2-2	CASSNAGGELFF
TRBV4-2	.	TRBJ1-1	CASNPQGENTEAFF
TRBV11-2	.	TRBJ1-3	CASGWASGNTIYF
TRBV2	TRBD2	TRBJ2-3	CASIPWTSGTDTQYF
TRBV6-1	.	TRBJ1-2	CASSQLGSDYGYTF
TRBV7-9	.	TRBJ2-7	CASSLGSDGEQYF
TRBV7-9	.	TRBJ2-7	CASSSQVTYEQYF
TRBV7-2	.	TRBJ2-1	CASTKDGSSYNEQFF
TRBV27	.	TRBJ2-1	CASTPTSPSSYNEQFF
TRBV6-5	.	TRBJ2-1	CASREYDNEQFF
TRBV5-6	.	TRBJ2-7	CASSLGRRLSEQYF
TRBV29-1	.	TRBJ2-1	CSVEEEKDSGPMVF
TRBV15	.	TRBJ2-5	CATSSQWGSGETQYF
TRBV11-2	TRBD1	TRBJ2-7	CASSPEFSRTGLEQYF
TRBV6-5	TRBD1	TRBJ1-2	CASSYGQGVPFYGYTF
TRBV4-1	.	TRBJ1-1	CASSHLQGGGTEAFF
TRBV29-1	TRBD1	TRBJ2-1	CSVGRDRGLNEQFF
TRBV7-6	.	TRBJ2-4	CASSFDSVSKNIQYF
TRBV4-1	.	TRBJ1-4	CASSQDRSLENEKLFF
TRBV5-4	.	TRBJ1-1	CASSWEVGVTEAFF
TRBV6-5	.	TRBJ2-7	CASSYSSAYEQYF
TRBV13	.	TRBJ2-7	CASSFSEFSYEQYF
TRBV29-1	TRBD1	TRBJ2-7	CSVSGTGGNYEQYF
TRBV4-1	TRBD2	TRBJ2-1	CASSQSAGAGLNEQFF
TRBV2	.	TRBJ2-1	CASRGTYNEQFF
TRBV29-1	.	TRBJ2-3	CSVDGLADTQYF
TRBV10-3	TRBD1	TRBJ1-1	CAISPTFGTGGTEAFF